This T cell receptor beta chain was retrieved from a study of blood T cells in healthy people across ages. Study background: T cells yielded about one barcoded beta molecule per two cells through template switching.

In its sample, this clonotype was seen a few times. Sample-barcoded 5' priming and a J-beta primer mix drove a second PCR of roughly 6 to 12 cycles. One entry per CDR3 protein results from TCRdb running MiXCR on the 5' RACE reads. The table has 580,000 or so distinct CDR3 sequences, around half seen once. V gave up 5 bases and J gave up 8 bases, with 16 bases separating them. This CDR3 has 14 amino acids. The germline V gene has CDR1 MNHEY and CDR2 SMNVEV (reference sequence). The sample consisted of blood. The sequence came from an elderly man in good health. The chain employs TRBV27 and TRBJ2-1; D assignment may be TRBD1 or TRBD2 (5 bases each). The CDR3 coding sequence is TGTGCCAGCAGTCCCACCCGGGACCTCCATGAGCAGTTCTTC. Amino acids: CASSPTRDLHEQFF.